The subject of this entry is one T cell receptor beta chain. The CDR3 covers 16 residues. V lost 2 bases and J 0 bases, leaving 11 bases between the germline ends. Germline CDR1 is KGHSH and CDR2 is LQKENI. The source of the sample is a study of T cell responses to AZD1222 COVID-19 vaccine. Study details: Analysis merged second doses at about 4 or about 12 weeks.

Some clones are missing from TCRdb's copy, which holds only in-frame ones; the method was immunoSEQ multiplex PCR. The sample has 150,000 to 200,000 clones, less than 95% seen once. The sequencing here drew on peripheral blood, taken on day 0 of AZD1222 vaccination. The TCR originated in an adult in good health. This sequence joins TRBV18 and TRBJ1-3; D gene unclear. CDR3 DNA: TGTGCCAGCTCACCAAAGACACCGAGCTCTGGAAACACCATATATTTT. Protein product: CASSPKTPSSGNTIYF. The full variable domain, completed using reference TRBV18 and TRBJ1-3, is NAGVMQNPRHLVRRRGQEARLRCSPMKGHSHVYWYRQLPEEGLKFMVYLQKENIIDESGMPKERFSAEFPKEGPSILRIQQVVRGDSAAYFCASSPKTPSSGNTIYFGEGSWLTVV.